This T cell receptor (beta chain) was found in a study of spatial heterogeneity in lung cancer. Study information: Sequencing of follow-up PBMC samples took place when they were available, at a median of around two years after resection.

Specified time point: blood at routine non-recurrence follow-up after resection. This clonotype was seen a few times. A distinct unique molecular identifier was carried by each TCR cDNA molecule. MiXCR, applied by TCRdb to the 5' RACE reads, yields one record per CDR3 protein. The top ten clones hold 24% of a sample with 100,000 to 120,000 distinct CDR3 sequences, 11% of them seen once. V lost 4 bases to trimming and J lost 4 bases; unmatched junction nucleotides: 5. The CDR3 is 15 amino acids. Germline-derived CDR1 and CDR2 are SGDLS and YYNGEE. The sequencing used PBMCs, collected at follow-up. The receptor was derived from a female donor with early-stage non-small cell lung cancer. This chain joins TRBV9 and TRBJ2-1; TRBD1 agrees at 10 bases. In nucleotides, the CDR3 is TGTGCCAGCAGCAGAAGACAGGGGGCTTACAATGAGCAGTTCTTC. Translated, it gives CASSRRQGAYNEQFF. Combining the CDR3 with reference TRBV9 and TRBJ2-1 gives the whole variable domain DSGVTQTPKHLITATGQRVTLRCSPRSGDLSVYWYQQSLDQGLQFLIQYYNGEERAKGNILERFSAQQFPDLHSELNLSSLELGDSALYFCASSRRQGAYNEQFFGPGTRLTVL.